The clone carrying this TCR beta chain showed up many times. The antigen is unknown. A single record per CDR3 protein comes from TCRdb applying MiXCR to the RT-PCR reads. The sample shows 530,000 or so distinct CDR3 sequences, about 14% of them seen only once. V trimming: 4 bases; J trimming: 5 bases; junction bases outside the gene matches: 15. From germline, CDR1 is SGHAT and CDR2 FQDESV (reference sequence). This CDR3 region has 18 residues. The data are from a study of response to subunit inactivated influenza vaccine. Study-wide findings and caveats: The authors suggested that few new T cells are recruited per seasonal influenza vaccination.

The TCR comes from a man over 45 who received an inactivated influenza vaccine. The chain uses TRBV11-1 and TRBJ1-5, with 9 bases matching TRBD1. Sample: PBMCs from blood, taken less than 13 days after vaccination. The CDR3 region is CASSSGSGTGRQDQPQHF. As DNA, the CDR3 is TGTGCCAGCAGCTCCGGGTCCGGGACAGGGAGGCAGGATCAGCCCCAGCATTTT.